This TCR beta chain was found in a study of shared clonotypes between healthy human individuals. Looked up from germline, CDR1 is SGHVS and CDR2 is FNYEAQ. The CDR3 is made up of 14 amino acids. The germline V and J ends were trimmed by 5 bases and 10 bases, with 19 bases remaining between them. Sequenced by immunoSEQ multiplex PCR; TCRdb stores in-frame clones only, minus some. The sample has some 2,400,000 clones, about 94% seen once. The genes are TRBV7-6 and TRBJ2-3; D is unclear. This TCR was sampled from a man aged 18 to 30 in good health. The sequenced sample consisted of naive CD4+ T cells sorted from blood. Subset noted: CD45RA+ positively selected. The CDR3 DNA follows: TGTGCCAGCAGCCCGATATCGACTTGGACCGCGCAGTATTTT. It yields the protein CASSPISTWTAQYF. Full variable domain (rest looked up from reference TRBV7-6 and TRBJ2-3): GAGVSQSPRYKVTKRGQDVALRCDPISGHVSLYWYRQALGQGPEFLTYFNYEAQQDKSGLPNDRFSAERPEGSISTLTIQRTEQRDSAMYRCASSPISTWTAQYFGPGTRLTVL.